This entry describes one T cell receptor (beta chain). Its antigen is still unknown. This sample was taken from a study of T cell responses to AZD1222 COVID-19 vaccine. Broader study findings: The study reported that nearly half of spike-specific TCRs target unmutated variant regions.

V shed 7 bases and J shed 8 bases, with 15 bases lying between them. CDR3 length: 13 residues. Germline V gene lookup returns CDR1 MDHEN and CDR2 SYDVKM. Only in-frame clones appear in the TCRdb table, and some are missing; sequencing was by immunoSEQ multiplex PCR. The sample carries some 170,000 clones, 90% recorded once. The source is an adult who received the MenACWY meningococcal vaccine as a control. The chain carries TRBV28 and TRBJ2-1; D uncertain. The sequencing used peripheral blood, collected 28 days after the second dose of the MenACWY control vaccine. In DNA form, the CDR3 reads TGTGCCAGCACCCTAAACGTTAAGGATGAGCAGTTCTTC. It codes for CASTLNVKDEQFF.